The clone carrying this TCR beta chain was seen at least ten times. Its antigen is still unknown. These data are taken from a study of T cells in Graves' hyperthyroidism and ophthalmopathy. General study points: Progression to ophthalmopathy was predicted a median of about 6.6 months early.

RNA transcripts provided the source from which TCR beta CDR3 regions were amplified. Carried out on the TCR CDR3, a first-round RT-PCR used the HTBI primer set. TCRdb reprocessed the multiplex PCR reads with MiXCR, giving one entry per CDR3 protein. The repertoire includes hundreds of thousands of distinct CDR3 sequences, 38% of them detected once, and 7.5% to 9.5% sits in the top ten. Absent ophthalmopathy progression within 18 months defined stable Graves' hyperthyroidism. The source of the PBMCs was more than 9.5 ml of fresh peripheral blood. Sequenced material: blood. This clonotype was sampled from a man aged 18 to 29 with Graves' hyperthyroidism.

This CDR3 reads CASSTGTGELFF. In nucleotides, the CDR3 is TGTGCCAGCAGTACGGGCACCGGGGAGCTGTTTTTT. V gene TRBV12-3 or TRBV12-4 combines with J gene TRBJ2-2; D is ambiguous. This CDR3 region has 12 residues. With 5 bases removed from V and 4 bases from J, the gap between germline ends came to 5 bases.